This record covers a single T cell receptor (beta chain). The antigen is not known. The sample comes from a study of cytomegalovirus exposure and HLA in healthy donors. PCR was performed using 60 Vbeta and 13 Jbeta primers. This table comes from immunoSEQ multiplex PCR, and its TCRdb copy is limited to in-frame clones, with some not included. This sample has roughly 100,000 clones, with around 75% found just once. This CDR3 has 17 residues. V lost 5 bases, J lost 5 bases, and 13 bases stayed unmatched. Germline-derived CDR1 and CDR2 are SEHNR and FQNEAQ (reference sequence). Whole-study findings and limits: Later analysis identified a missense DCLRE1C variant that was linked to TCR beta V- and J-gene trimming. Earlier analysis yielded a pattern in which most TCR beta V segments were productive about 90% or about 30% of the time. More clonal expansion characterized HLA-associated TCR beta chains than equally common others in a later analysis.

Source material: PBMCs. This clonotype was sampled from a man aged 25 to 40 in good health and CMV-seronegative. V usage is TRBV7-9 and J usage is TRBJ2-5; 11 nucleotides match TRBD2. In DNA, the CDR3 is TGTGCCAGCAGCCCCAGCCTACTAGCGGGAGAAGGCGAGACCCAGTACTTC. It is translated as CASSPSLLAGEGETQYF.